The next 16 T cell receptor beta chains were all read from a single sample in a study of T cell responses to AZD1222 COVID-19 vaccine. Data came from immunoSEQ multiplex PCR; TCRdb stores just in-frame clones and leaves some out. The sample records roughly 160,000 clones, roughly 92% being singletons. Source: peripheral blood, taken on day 0 of AZD1222 vaccination. Receptor source: an adult in good health.

The genes are TRBV19 and TRBJ2-7; tentative D call: TRBD2 (6 bases). V shed 6 bases and J shed 6 bases, with 18 bases lying between them. Germline CDR1 and CDR2: LNHDA and SQIVND (reference sequence). This CDR3 has 14 residues. The CDR3 region has the DNA TGTGCCAGTAGCGGGGACTTACTTCCTGCCGAGCAGTACTTC. Translation: CASSGDLLPAEQYF.

The chain carries TRBV12-3 or TRBV12-4 and TRBJ1-1, with unresolved D. Trimming left V 3 bases short and J 11 bases short, with 13 bases between. This CDR3 has 12 residues. The CDR3, as DNA: TGTGCCAGCAGTTTTGGACCTTCCGGGGCTTTCTTT. Protein product: CASSFGPSGAFF.

The chain is built from TRBV12-3 or TRBV12-4 and TRBJ1-1; D is undetermined. There are 13 residues in the CDR3. Trimming pared 1 base from V and 7 bases from J, leaving 10 bases between. The CDR3 protein is CASSLVGRDEAFF. CDR3 DNA sequence: TGTGCCAGCAGTTTAGTTGGTAGAGATGAAGCTTTCTTT.

V usage is TRBV4-1 and J usage is TRBJ1-4, with a possible D match to TRBD1 (6 bases). Germline V gene data show CDR1 as MGHRA and CDR2 as YSYEKL. V lost 4 bases to trimming and J lost 0 bases, with 12 bases between them. The CDR3 extends over 16 amino acids. The CDR3 region has the DNA TGCGCCAGCAGCCGAGCTGCAGGGGCAACTAATGAAAAACTGTTTTTT. This encodes CASSRAAGATNEKLFF.

The rearrangement joins TRBV6-5 to TRBJ1-1; tentative D call: TRBD1 (5 bases). Deletions cut 6 bases from V and 2 bases from J, with 10 bases between. Per germline, CDR1 MNHEY and CDR2 SVGAGI. The CDR3 sequence is 13 residues long. CDR3 amino acids: CASRLTDNTEAFF. The CDR3 DNA follows: TGTGCCAGCAGGTTGACAGATAACACTGAAGCTTTCTTT.

The chain joins TRBV4-1 to TRBJ2-2; D possibly corresponds to TRBD1 (6 bases). The CDR3 loop spans 17 amino acids. V lost 0 bases and J lost 0, with 11 bases in between. Per germline, CDR1 MGHRA and CDR2 YSYEKL. CDR3 coding DNA: TGCGCCAGCAGCCAAGATTTAGACAGGACGAACACCGGGGAGCTGTTTTTT. Its protein is CASSQDLDRTNTGELFF.

The chain combines TRBV14 with TRBJ2-1; the match to TRBD2 covers 12 bases. Germline loops: CDR1 SGHDN, CDR2 FVKESK. The CDR3 loop spans 17 amino acids. V lost 2 bases to trimming and J lost 5 bases; unmatched junction nucleotides: 7. Here the CDR3 DNA reads TGTGCCAGCAGCCAACAACTAGCGGGAGGTTTCAACAATGAGCAGTTCTTC. Translating gives CASSQQLAGGFNNEQFF.

V usage is TRBV18 and J usage is TRBJ1-2; D is perhaps TRBD1 (5 bases). Trimming cost V 5 bases and J 8 bases, with 12 bases left between them. Germline V gene lookup returns CDR1 KGHSH and CDR2 LQKENI. The CDR3 spans 12 residues. This CDR3 is CASSSRVEGYTF. The CDR3, as DNA: TGTGCCAGCTCATCCAGGGTTGAGGGCTACACCTTC. The full variable domain, its missing parts supplied by reference TRBV18 and TRBJ1-2, is NAGVMQNPRHLVRRRGQEARLRCSPMKGHSHVYWYRQLPEEGLKFMVYLQKENIIDESGMPKERFSAEFPKEGPSILRIQQVVRGDSAAYFCASSSRVEGYTFGSGTRLTVV.

This clone was counted once. The J gene is TRBJ2-7, the V gene TRBV6-5; no clear D gene. V shed 3 bases and J shed 6 bases, with 6 bases lying between them. CDR3 size: 11 residues. Germline CDR1 is MNHEY and CDR2 is SVGAGI. CDR3 bases: TGTGCCAGCAGTTATTTCGCCGAGCAGTACTTC. Amino acids: CASSYFAEQYF.

The chain recombines TRBV4-1 with TRBJ2-5, with 11 nucleotides matching TRBD2. This CDR3 has 16 amino acids. J lost 2 bases, V lost 1 base, and 3 bases had no gene match. The germline CDR1 and CDR2 sequences are MGHRA and YSYEKL. CDR3 residues: CASSQGLAGGQETQYF. The CDR3 DNA reads as TGCGCCAGCAGCCAAGGGCTAGCGGGGGGACAAGAGACCCAGTACTTC.

This chain uses TRBV9 with TRBJ2-7; 7 bases match TRBD1. The junction had 5 bases not matched to a gene; V was cut back by 0 bases and J by 5 bases. Looked up from germline, CDR1 is SGDLS and CDR2 is YYNGEE. This CDR3 comprises 14 residues. CDR3 protein: CASSVDHRGDEQYF. The CDR3 DNA reads TGTGCCAGCAGCGTAGACCACAGGGGCGACGAGCAGTACTTC.

This chain connects TRBV11-2 to TRBJ1-4; D uncertain. The CDR3 sequence is 14 residues long. Germline CDR1 is SGHAT and CDR2 is FQNNGV. V was pared by 0 bases and J by 6 bases, with 8 bases between. CDR3 sequence reads: CASSLEWPDEKLFF. The CDR3 DNA is TGTGCCAGCAGCTTAGAATGGCCAGATGAAAAACTGTTTTTT.

The chain employs TRBV7-9 and TRBJ1-2, with D possibly being TRBD1 (6 bases). Germline V lookup: CDR1 SEHNR, CDR2 FQNEAQ (reference sequence). The CDR3 sequence is 13 residues long. Trimming took 6 bases from V and 6 from J, leaving 14 bases between them. For the CDR3, the DNA is TGTGCCAGCAGACCCCCGGACAGCAATGGCTACACCTTC. It translates to CASRPPDSNGYTF.

The rearrangement joins TRBV6-5 to TRBJ2-7, with 9 positions matching TRBD2. Germline V gives CDR1 MNHEY, CDR2 SVGAGI. Losses at the gene ends were 7 bases for V and 2 bases for J; bases not matched to a gene: 6. CDR3 length: 14 amino acids. The CDR3 reads CASMASGKTYEQYF. In DNA, the CDR3 is TGTGCCAGCATGGCTAGCGGGAAGACCTACGAGCAGTACTTC.

The chain is built from TRBV30 and TRBJ2-7; D call uncertain. The CDR3 sequence is 14 residues long. V was trimmed by 2 bases and J by 4 bases, leaving 15 bases between them. Germline CDR1 reads GTSNPN; CDR2 reads SVGIG (reference sequence). CDR3 region: CAWSLAKARYEQYF. The CDR3 DNA reads as TGTGCCTGGAGTTTGGCTAAAGCTAGGTACGAGCAGTACTTC.

This rearrangement joins TRBV28 to TRBJ2-7; D remains ambiguous. V lost 6 bases, J lost 5 bases, and 20 bases lay in between. In germline, CDR1 is MDHEN, CDR2 SYDVKM. CDR3 length equals 15 residues. The CDR3 region is CASSKWARHANEQYF. The DNA of the CDR3 is TGTGCCAGCAGCAAATGGGCTAGGCATGCGAACGAGCAGTACTTC.